These 18 T cell receptor beta chains share one sample of origin, sequenced in a study of shared clonotypes between healthy human individuals. TCRdb keeps only in-frame clones here, not all; method: immunoSEQ multiplex PCR. Of some 2.1 million clones listed, 85% to 95% are singletons. Material for sequencing was naive CD4+ T cells sorted from blood. Subset indicated: CD45RA+ positively selected. These receptors all stem from a man between 18 and 29 years old in good health.

This clone was seen a single time. The chain recombines TRBV6-5 with TRBJ1-6; D ambiguous. V lost 0 bases and J lost 11, with 5 bases in between. The CDR3 contains 12 residues. CDR1 and CDR2 (germline): MNHEY, SVGAGI. The chain's CDR3 is CASSYSQAPLHF. The CDR3 DNA reads as TGTGCCAGCAGTTACTCGCAGGCACCCCTCCACTTT.

V usage is TRBV5-6 and J usage is TRBJ1-1; 8 positions agree with TRBD1. Germline V gene data show CDR1 as SGHDT and CDR2 as YYEEEE. The CDR3 contains 15 residues. With 5 bases clipped from V and 1 base from J, the junction kept 7 bases outside the gene matches. CDR3 sequence: CASRPGGVRNTEAFF. DNA for the CDR3: TGTGCCAGCAGACCAGGGGGCGTGCGGAACACTGAAGCTTTCTTT.

The chain uses TRBV5-4 and TRBJ1-2; TRBD1 aligns across 9 bases. V lost 5 bases, J lost 7 bases, and 3 bases stayed unmatched. The CDR3 sequence is 12 residues long. Germline values: CDR1 SGHNT, CDR2 YYREEE (reference sequence). The CDR3 region is CASRDRGTGYTF. CDR3 coding DNA: TGTGCCAGCAGAGACAGGGGGACTGGCTACACCTTC.

The chain recombines TRBV18 with TRBJ2-7, with 8 bases matching TRBD1. Looked up from germline, CDR1 is KGHSH and CDR2 is LQKENI. CDR3 length equals 14 residues. Trimming at V came to 3 bases and at J to 5 bases, leaving 6 bases not matched to a gene. As DNA, the CDR3 is TGTGCCAGCTCACCTCGGACAGGGAAGGACGAGCAGTACTTC. Protein sequence: CASSPRTGKDEQYF.

The V and J genes are TRBV5-1 and TRBJ2-7; 8 bases are shared with TRBD1. The germline gives CDR1 SGHRS, CDR2 YFSETQ. CDR3 length equals 12 residues. The V segment lost 0 bases and the J segment 10 bases; nucleotides outside the gene matches: 3. The CDR3 loop is CASSLVAGGQYF. CDR3 coding DNA: TGCGCCAGCAGCTTGGTGGCAGGGGGCCAGTACTTC.

Details on this clone: Germline is not matched at one junction end, which may reflect a read error. The V and J genes are TRBV15 and TRBJ2-1; D possibly corresponds to TRBD1 (6 bases). CDR3 length: 16 amino acids. CDR1 is LNHNV, CDR2 YYDKDF, per germline (reference sequence). The CDR3 sequence: CATCRGSTGGSSEQFF. CDR3 DNA: TGTGCCACCTGCAGGGGATCGACGGGTGGTTCGAGTGAGCAGTTCTTC.

This clone was counted between two and nine times. J is TRBJ1-2 and V is TRBV6-5; 7 nucleotides match TRBD1. J was trimmed by 3 bases and V by 8 bases; bases with no gene match: 9. Germline lookup yields CDR1 MNHEY and CDR2 SVGAGI. This CDR3 is 14 amino acids long. CDR3 loop: CASHTGAHYYGYTF. CDR3 DNA: TGTGCCAGCCACACAGGGGCGCATTACTATGGCTACACCTTC.

V and J are TRBV30 and TRBJ1-4; 7 bases map to TRBD1. The CDR3 runs to 13 residues. Germline CDR1 GTSNPN, CDR2 SVGIG (reference sequence). J gave up 5 bases and V 6 bases, and 6 bases lay outside the gene matches. Here the CDR3 DNA reads TGTGCCTGTGACAGGGAACCAAATGAAAAACTGTTTTTT. It encodes CACDREPNEKLFF.

The J gene is TRBJ1-6, the V gene TRBV5-4; D is perhaps TRBD1 (5 bases). The V gene's germline CDR1 is SGHNT and CDR2 YYREEE (reference sequence). The CDR3 has 15 amino acids. V lost 1 base to trimming and J lost 4 bases, with 9 bases between them. The CDR3 sequence is CASSLYQGYNSPLHF. Written as DNA, the CDR3 is TGTGCCAGCAGCTTGTACCAGGGTTATAATTCACCCCTCCACTTT. The full variable domain, in which reference TRBV5-4 and TRBJ1-6 provide the parts outside the CDR3, is ETGVTQSPTHLIKTRGQQVTLRCSSQSGHNTVSWYQQALGQGPQFIFQYYREEENGRGNFPPRFSGLQFPNYSSELNVNALELDDSALYLCASSLYQGYNSPLHFGNGTRLTVT.

The J gene is TRBJ2-7, the V gene TRBV2; a weak D match, TRBD2 (5 bases). This CDR3 has 15 residues. Trimming cost V 6 bases and J 3 bases, with 18 bases left between them. Germline loops: CDR1 SNHLY, CDR2 FYNNEI. The CDR3 DNA sequence: TGTGCCAGCAGAGACCCCCGGGGTGGCGTCTACGAGCAGTACTTC. Translated, it gives CASRDPRGGVYEQYF. Full variable domain (missing parts from reference TRBV2 and TRBJ2-7): EPEVTQTPSHQVTQMGQEVILRCVPISNHLYFYWYRQILGQKVEFLVSFYNNEISEKSEIFDDQFSVERPDGSNFTLKIRSTKLEDSAMYFCASRDPRGGVYEQYFGPGTRLTVT.

Comment on this clone: This sample includes further DNA sequences coding for the same CDR3. J is TRBJ2-3 and V is TRBV5-1; maybe TRBD1 (6 bases). Germline V gives CDR1 SGHRS, CDR2 YFSETQ. With 1 base removed from V and 2 bases from J, the gap between germline ends came to 8 bases. CDR3 size: 14 residues. The CDR3 bases are TGCGCCAGCAGCTTGTCAGGGGCCACAGATACGCAGTATTTT. It codes for CASSLSGATDTQYF.

The V call is TRBV19, the J call TRBJ1-2; 10 bases map to TRBD1. This CDR3 has 14 residues. Germline CDR1 LNHDA, CDR2 SQIVND (reference sequence). V trimming: 5 bases; J trimming: 5 bases; junction bases outside the gene matches: 5. CDR3 protein: CASSAPGQGYGYTF. The CDR3 DNA follows: TGTGCCAGTAGTGCTCCGGGACAGGGGTATGGCTACACCTTC. The full variable domain, its missing parts supplied by reference TRBV19 and TRBJ1-2, is DGGITQSPKYLFRKEGQNVTLSCEQNLNHDAMYWYRQDPGQGLRLIYYSQIVNDFQKGDIAEGYSVSREKKESFPLTVTSAQKNPTAFYLCASSAPGQGYGYTFGSGTRLTVV.

This chain links TRBV27 with TRBJ2-1; D gene ambiguous. V was cut by 0 bases and J by 7 bases, with 10 bases left in between. This CDR3 contains 14 residues. Germline V gene data show CDR1 as MNHEY and CDR2 as SMNVEV (reference sequence). The CDR3 coding sequence is TGTGCCAGCAGTTTATCAAGGCTCAGAAATGAGCAGTTCTTC. As protein: CASSLSRLRNEQFF.

This clone was detected only once. The CDR3 sequence: CASSKTPVPHSPLYYGYTF. The CDR3, as DNA: TGTGCCAGCAGCAAGACTCCCGTGCCACACTCGCCCCTATACTATGGCTACACCTTC. The chain links TRBV11-3 to TRBJ1-2; D unclear. Germline lookup yields CDR1 SGHNT and CDR2 YENEEA. V was cut by 5 bases and J by 3 bases, with 28 bases left in between. The CDR3 runs to 19 residues.

This chain links TRBV27 with TRBJ1-6; D is unclear. Germline V lookup: CDR1 MNHEY, CDR2 SMNVEV (reference sequence). The V gene lost 6 bases and the J gene lost 7 bases, with 10 bases spanning the gap. The CDR3 runs 13 residues. The CDR3 coding sequence is TGTGCCAGCAGCCCAACACGGAATTCACCCCTCCACTTT. This encodes CASSPTRNSPLHF.

This chain links TRBV10-3 with TRBJ2-7; no reliable D call. CDR3 length equals 14 residues. V was shortened by 2 bases and J by 6 bases, with 14 bases between the two germline ends. Germline V CDR1 and CDR2: ENHRY, SYGVKD. CDR3 residues: CAISEGLQSTEQYF. For the CDR3, the DNA is TGTGCCATCAGTGAGGGGCTACAGAGTACCGAGCAGTACTTC.

A word on this clone: Other DNA sequences in the same sample also yield this CDR3. The chain links TRBV2 to TRBJ1-1, with D unclear. Trimming left V 6 bases short and J 1 base short, with 9 bases between. The CDR3 is 13 residues long. Germline CDR1 and CDR2: SNHLY and FYNNEI. The CDR3 sequence is CASRVQENTEAFF. Written as DNA, the CDR3 is TGTGCCAGCAGGGTCCAGGAGAACACTGAAGCTTTCTTT.

The CDR3 region is CASSLAWTDQPFEAFF. CDR3 DNA: TGTGCCAGCAGCTTAGCATGGACAGACCAACCCTTTGAAGCTTTCTTT. V and J are TRBV7-6 and TRBJ1-1, with D perhaps matching TRBD1 (6 bases). Germline V gives CDR1 SGHVS, CDR2 FNYEAQ. V was cut by 0 bases and J by 7 bases, with 18 bases left in between. CDR3 length equals 16 residues.